The T cell receptor beta chain described here comes from a study of T-cell memory formation after mild COVID-19. In the study overall: TCR clusters showed largely donor specificity. Study-wide findings and caveats: Later expanders leaned toward CD4+, whereas clones contracting from day 15 to 85 were balanced CD4/CD8.

Constant-segment primers were used for 5'RACE, and the resulting TCR alpha and TCR beta cDNA libraries carried sample barcodes and UMIs. A single record per CDR3 protein comes from TCRdb applying MiXCR to the 5' RACE reads. The data show approximately 260,000 distinct CDR3 sequences, with about 17% seen just once and 3.5% to 4% held by the top ten. In this sample, this clonotype turned up a few times. Its target is not known. Material: PBMCs or a T cell subset sorted from them (not recorded which). The origin of this receptor is a young man who had mild COVID-19 (a few samples of this study predate the infection). Cell type and time point are not known.

In DNA, the CDR3 is TGTGCCAGCAGTTTAAGGGAAGCTTTCTTT. This translates into CASSLREAFF. The chain joins TRBV12-3 or TRBV12-4 to TRBJ1-1; no clear D. The CDR3 sequence is 10 residues long. V was trimmed by 2 bases and J by 8 bases, leaving 3 bases between them.